This T cell receptor (beta chain) was captured by sequencing in a study of lymphopenia after photon versus proton radiotherapy (dated by TCRdb to the late 2010s). With respect to the entire study: The immunological effects of photon versus proton radiation therapy were compared in patients with gastrointestinal tumors who developed high-grade lymphopenia. The cohort comprised 20 patients with gastrointestinal tumors who received either photon or proton therapy and then developed lymphopenia. The goal of the study was to characterize the differences between the two radiation modalities in how they affect the immune system. General study outcomes and caveats: During treatment, patients who received proton therapy stayed relatively stable, whereas patients who received photon therapy lost naive T cells and TCR diversity and gained effector/memory populations. Across the cohort, a larger post-nadir drop in TCR diversity was inversely correlated with overall survival time among patients who died. Once the lymphocyte count had reached its nadir, the repertoires of photon-treated patients showed oligoclonal expansion, particularly of CD8+ Temra cells, and this expansion drove the decline in diversity. The authors looked at the survival association only in patients who died, and they framed better survival with proton therapy as a possibility rather than a demonstrated result.

Its CDR3 holds 14 amino acids, cysteine through phenylalanine. Only CDR3 DNA remains: 42 bases, in frame from the first base. CDR1 and CDR2, per the germline V gene (reference sequence), are SGHAT and FQDESV. V is reduced by 1 base and J by 1 base, leaving a spacing of 7 bases between them. About this clone itself: The antigen this receptor binds is unknown. No base qualities exist here, and no much larger clone lies one base off it.

To prepare the library, the immunoSEQ multiplex PCR assay was applied. Alongside multiparametric flow cytometry, deep sequencing of rearranged TCR beta loci was used to profile the T cell repertoires. In TCRdb, the immuneACCESS table is reduced to in-frame sequences with V and J assigned. These tables do not hold every clone; where another copy was compared, an unresolved V gene accounts for under half, and the others remain unexplained. Present in this sample are approximately 9,100 clones, 80% to 90% of which were seen just once. The ten top clones hold 20% to 25% of the sample. Sample: peripheral blood, taken from a patient treated with photon-based radiotherapy. The rearranged segments are TRBV11-1 and TRBJ1-1; the D gene identity is not certain. The receptor comes from an elderly man with cholangiocarcinoma. The CDR3 loop reads CASSLGRGNTEAFF. The nucleotide sequence reads as follows: TGTGCCAGCAGCTTAGGACGGGGGAACACTGAAGCTTTCTTT. Supplemented by the reference TRBV11-1 and TRBJ1-1 proteins around the CDR3, the complete variable domain is EAEVAQSPRYKITEKSQAVAFWCDPISGHATLYWYRQILGQGPELLVQFQDESVVDDSQLPKDRFSAERLKGVDSTLKIQPAELGDSAMYLCASSLGRGNTEAFFGQGTRLTVV.